Here is one T cell receptor (beta chain) with its context. As yet, its antigen is unknown. Per the germline V gene, CDR1 is SGHNT and CDR2 is YENEEA. V shed 5 bases and J shed 4 bases, with 17 bases lying between them. CDR3 length: 15 amino acids. These data come from a study of OX40 agonist ivuxolimab in advanced cancers. Study-level background: Participants could have had prior anti-PD-1, anti-PD-L1 or anti-CTLA-4 therapy, and approximately 40% had some. Partial responses were achieved by three patients, one with hepatocellular carcinoma and two with cutaneous melanoma.

General study findings and limits: Among some nonresponders, normalized T-cell clonal expansion was also low. Clonal expansion by week 6 occurred in CD4+ and CD8+ blood T cells (at 0.1 to 3.0 mg/kg).

Sequencing was performed with immunoSEQ multiplex PCR; in TCRdb, only in-frame clones are kept and a portion is missing. The data show approximately 81,000 clones, about 92% seen once. Sequencing used CD4+ or CD8+ T cells sorted from blood, obtained in a trial of the OX40 agonist ivuxolimab. The rearrangement joins TRBV11-3 to TRBJ2-5; the D is unclear. This TCR came from an adult with an advanced solid tumor such as melanoma, head and neck, liver or kidney cancer. The DNA for the CDR3 is TGTGCCAGCAGCCCAACACGTGCCCCCGGAGAGACCCAGTACTTC. This codes for CASSPTRAPGETQYF.